The 14 T cell receptor beta chains given below trace back to one sample, sequenced in a study of memory CD4+ T cells and cytomegalovirus serostatus. Single viable CD3+CD4+CD8-CD45RO+ cells were sorted as the memory CD4+ T cells. Sequencing used immunoSEQ multiplex PCR; TCRdb keeps in-frame clones, though not all of them. This table has about 75,000 clones, under 80% appearing once. Sequenced sample: memory CD4+ T cells from blood. The receptors originated from an adult in good health and CMV-seropositive.

The J gene is TRBJ2-1, the V gene TRBV6-1, with 8 bases lining up with TRBD2. Unmatched junction bases numbered 5, after V lost 4 bases and J lost 6 bases. This CDR3 spans 14 amino acids. Germline lookup yields CDR1 MNHNS and CDR2 SASEGT. CDR3 in amino acids: CASSGLAGPNEQFF. As DNA, the CDR3 is TGTGCCAGCAGTGGGTTAGCGGGACCCAATGAGCAGTTCTTC.

This clone was seen a few times. This chain joins TRBV28 and TRBJ1-1; D uncertain. With 10 bases removed from V and 1 base from J, the gap between germline ends came to 10 bases. The germline CDR1 and CDR2 sequences are MDHEN and SYDVKM. The CDR3 contains 12 residues. CDR3 in amino acids: CATVVPNTEAFF. CDR3 coding DNA: TGTGCCACCGTAGTCCCGAACACTGAAGCTTTCTTT. Full variable domain (rest looked up from reference TRBV28 and TRBJ1-1): DVKVTQSSRYLVKRTGEKVFLECVQDMDHENMFWYRQDPGLGLRLIYFSYDVKMKEKGDIPEGYSVSREKKERFSLILESASTNQTSMYLCATVVPNTEAFFGQGTRLTVV.

A single count supports this clone. The gene calls are TRBV14 and TRBJ1-1; D not resolved. Trimming left V 1 base short and J 8 bases short, with 11 bases between. CDR1 is SGHDN and CDR2 is FVKESK in the germline V gene. The CDR3 sequence is 13 residues long. CDR3 protein: CASSQVGSLEAFF. CDR3 bases: TGTGCCAGCAGCCAAGTTGGTTCGTTGGAAGCTTTCTTT.

The chain carries TRBV4-1 and TRBJ2-3, with 12 positions matching TRBD2. V shed 1 base, J shed 6 bases, and the junction held 8 bases outside the gene matches. The CDR3 runs to 17 residues. CDR1 and CDR2 (germline): MGHRA, YSYEKL. Here the CDR3 DNA reads TGCGCCAGCAGCCAAGTCGCTAGCGGGAGGGCCCGCGATACGCAGTATTTT. Protein sequence: CASSQVASGRARDTQYF.

This chain connects TRBV28 to TRBJ1-5; no clear D gene. V lost 5 bases and J lost 2, with 4 bases in between. The CDR3 is 12 amino acids. Germline V gene sequence: CDR1 MDHEN, CDR2 SYDVKM. This chain's CDR3 is CASSRRNQPQHF. CDR3 bases: TGTGCCAGCAGTCGCCGCAATCAGCCCCAGCATTTT.

The chain joins TRBV11-2 to TRBJ1-2, with D possibly matching TRBD1 (5 bases). There are 15 residues in the CDR3. Germline CDR1 is SGHAT and CDR2 is FQNNGV. With 3 bases removed from V and 0 bases from J, the gap between germline ends came to 11 bases. Here the CDR3 reads CASSLTVAANYGYTF. In DNA form, the CDR3 reads TGTGCCAGCAGCTTGACAGTGGCCGCTAACTATGGCTACACCTTC.

This clone has a handful of counts. This chain connects TRBV6-6 to TRBJ1-5; tentative D call: TRBD1 (6 bases). The V gene's germline CDR1 is MNHNY and CDR2 SVGAGI (reference sequence). Trimming cost V 4 bases and J 1 base, with 11 bases left between them. The CDR3 covers 15 residues. For the CDR3, the DNA is TGTGCCAGCAGTTCGGACAGACAAAGCAATCAGCCCCAGCATTTT. This gives the protein CASSSDRQSNQPQHF.

A note on this clone: This sample includes further DNA sequences coding for the same CDR3. The V call is TRBV5-4, the J call TRBJ1-1, with a possible D match to TRBD1 (6 bases). Trimming pared 3 bases from V and 0 bases from J, leaving 6 bases between. The CDR3 spans 13 residues. Germline CDR1 and CDR2: SGHNT and YYREEE (reference sequence). The CDR3 DNA reads TGTGCCAGCAGCTCAGGGGTGAACACTGAAGCTTTCTTT. This codes for CASSSGVNTEAFF.

The rearrangement links TRBV10-3 to TRBJ2-3; 11 bases agree with TRBD2. Germline CDR1 is ENHRY and CDR2 is SYGVKD. Trimming cost V 10 bases and J 0 bases; bases outside gene matches: 3. This CDR3 has 14 amino acids. CDR3 nucleotides: TGTGCCACCCGGACTAGCGGGAGCACAGATACGCAGTATTTT. This sequence encodes CATRTSGSTDTQYF.

V is TRBV5-1 and J is TRBJ2-5; tentative D call: TRBD2 (6 bases). From germline, CDR1 is SGHRS and CDR2 YFSETQ. The CDR3 is made up of 13 amino acids. Deletions cut 5 bases from V and 1 base from J, with 9 bases between. This CDR3 is CASSRELQETQYF. In nucleotides, the CDR3 is TGCGCCAGCAGTCGGGAGCTCCAAGAGACCCAGTACTTC.

The CDR3 protein is CAISLEGRTEAFF. DNA for the CDR3: TGTGCCATCAGCCTAGAGGGGCGGACTGAAGCTTTCTTT. This rearrangement joins TRBV10-3 to TRBJ1-1, with a possible D match to TRBD1 (5 bases). Germline loops: CDR1 ENHRY, CDR2 SYGVKD. With 6 bases removed from V and 5 bases from J, the gap between germline ends came to 13 bases. CDR3 length equals 13 residues.

J is TRBJ1-2 and V is TRBV30, with a weak D call TRBD1 (5 bases). The V and J ends lost 5 bases and 7 bases respectively, with 17 bases between them. CDR1 is GTSNPN and CDR2 is SVGIG in the germline V gene (reference sequence). The CDR3 sequence is 13 residues long. The CDR3 is CAWWMRQGGGYTF. The CDR3 nucleotides read TGTGCCTGGTGGATGCGGCAGGGTGGTGGCTACACCTTC.

Comment on this clone: This specimen includes other DNA sequences encoding the same CDR3. V and J are TRBV15 and TRBJ1-1, with a weak D call TRBD1 (5 bases). The CDR3 extends over 15 amino acids. Germline CDR1 and CDR2: LNHNV and YYDKDF (reference sequence). Trimming took 1 base from V and 0 from J, leaving 9 bases between them. This chain's CDR3 is CATSRGSRVNTEAFF. The DNA for the CDR3 is TGTGCCACCAGCAGAGGGTCCAGGGTGAACACTGAAGCTTTCTTT.

J is TRBJ1-1 and V is TRBV7-9; D unresolved. V was pared by 1 base and J by 0 bases, with 6 bases between. This CDR3 spans 14 amino acids. Looked up from germline, CDR1 is SEHNR and CDR2 is FQNEAQ (reference sequence). The CDR3: CASSLVGMNTEAFF. DNA of the CDR3: TGTGCCAGCAGCTTAGTAGGGATGAACACTGAAGCTTTCTTT.